This T cell receptor beta chain is from a study of blood T cell repertoires in COVID-19. Measured with immunoSEQ multiplex PCR; TCRdb has only the in-frame clones, and not every one. This table has 140,000 to 150,000 clones, 81% appearing once. The sequence was collected from a human donor in a cohort sampled during active COVID-19. Sequences were obtained from peripheral blood.

CDR3 amino acids: CASNVAGGPYEQYF. The DNA of the CDR3 is TGTGCCAGCAACGTAGCGGGAGGCCCCTACGAGCAGTACTTC. J is TRBJ2-7 and V is TRBV6-5; 10 bases agree with TRBD2. Germline V gene data show CDR1 as MNHEY and CDR2 as SVGAGI. With V trimmed by 7 bases and J by 2 bases, 5 bases remained unmatched. The CDR3 sequence is 14 residues long.